This T cell receptor beta chain was documented in a study of T cell responses to AZD1222 COVID-19 vaccine. Study-level results: No repertoire was sampled before or during the peak T cell response, only after it.

The CDR3 contains 15 residues. The germline V gene has CDR1 SGHTA and CDR2 FQGNSA. Trimming shortened V by 1 base and J by 7 bases, and 13 bases separated the two germline ends. The assay was immunoSEQ multiplex PCR, and TCRdb's table has in-frame clones only and misses some. The repertoire includes some 160,000 clones, 92% of them detected once, and roughly 1.5% sits in the top ten. As concerns this clone: The antigen is not known.

The rearrangement joins TRBV7-2 to TRBJ2-2; the D is unclear. Sequenced material: peripheral blood, taken on day 0 of AZD1222 vaccination. The TCR sequence derives from an adult in good health. This CDR3 reads CASSLGVRPGGELFF. CDR3 nucleotide sequence: TGTGCCAGCAGCTTAGGAGTCCGACCCGGCGGGGAGCTGTTTTTT.